This T cell receptor beta chain was recorded in a study of Graves' ophthalmopathy and Graves' hyperthyroidism. Study-wide results and caveats: Blood also contained most of the expanded thyroid clonotypes above 0.001 frequency. Distinction of ophthalmopathy from stable hyperthyroidism by a 13-signature model reached approximately 90% sensitivity and 75% to 84% specificity. The model forecast ophthalmopathy progression, reaching 70.59% sensitivity and 72% to 80% specificity.

An approximately 10 ml volume of fresh peripheral blood provided the PBMCs. Amplifying from RNA transcripts, the study obtained TCR beta CDR3 regions. An initial RT-PCR round employing HTBI primers preceded a second-round multiplex PCR. TCRdb reanalysed the multiplex PCR reads using MiXCR and keeps one entry per CDR3 protein. The sample has 600,000 to 950,000 distinct CDR3 sequences, 40% seen once. As to this clonotype: As yet, its antigen is unknown.

The CDR3 is 13 amino acids. Germline V lookup: CDR1 MNHEY, CDR2 SVGAGI. V lost 9 bases and J lost 6, with 18 bases in between. Sequenced: peripheral blood. This TCR came from an adult man with Graves' ophthalmopathy. The rearrangement joins TRBV6-5 to TRBJ2-7; a weak D match, TRBD1 (7 bases). CDR3 sequence (DNA): TGTGCCAGTACCAGGGGGGAATGGGGCGAGCAGTACTTC. Translation: CASTRGEWGEQYF.